This TCR beta chain stems from a study of blood T cell repertoires in COVID-19. Clones were read by immunoSEQ multiplex PCR, and TCRdb kept only the in-frame ones, dropping some. Of about 180,000 clones listed, roughly 88% are singletons. V shed 0 bases and J shed 4 bases, with 16 bases lying between them. CDR3 length: 16 amino acids. Germline CDR1 SGHKS, CDR2 YYEKEE (reference sequence). V usage is TRBV5-5 and J usage is TRBJ1-1, with D possibly matching TRBD1 (5 bases). This receptor was taken from a woman of 80 years or more with acute or convalescent COVID-19. Sequencing input: peripheral blood. This chain's CDR3 is CASSLGSGASGTEAFF. The DNA for the CDR3 is TGTGCCAGCAGCTTGGGGTCTGGGGCAAGTGGCACTGAAGCTTTCTTT.